The 32 T cell receptor beta chains in this list originate from one sample, sequenced in a study of blood T cells in healthy people across ages. The authors ran a second PCR of about 6 to 12 cycles using a sample-barcoded 5' primer and a J-beta primer mix. TCRdb re-analysed the 5' RACE reads in MiXCR, keeping a single row per CDR3 protein. The sample shows around 1.5 million distinct CDR3 sequences, roughly 59% of them seen only once. Sequences were obtained from blood. These TCRs come from a man between 18 and 29 years old in good health.

V gene TRBV27 combines with J gene TRBJ1-6, with 7 bases identical to TRBD1. The CDR3 spans 16 residues. J was trimmed by 6 bases and V by 2 bases; bases with no gene match: 7. From germline, CDR1 is MNHEY and CDR2 SMNVEV (reference sequence). DNA of the CDR3: TGTGCCAGCAGTTTAATACCGGGACAGCTTAATTCACCCCTCCACTTT. Its protein product is CASSLIPGQLNSPLHF.

The rearrangement uses TRBV5-1 and TRBJ2-7; D unclear. Germline CDR1 is SGHRS and CDR2 is YFSETQ. CDR3 length equals 15 residues. V was cut by 0 bases and J by 5 bases, with 15 bases left in between. CDR3 residues: CASSLAGASADEQYF. The CDR3 bases are TGCGCCAGCAGCTTGGCCGGTGCGAGCGCGGACGAGCAGTACTTC.

The sample holds a few counts of this clonotype. The V gene is TRBV27, the J gene TRBJ2-5; D is possibly TRBD1 (6 bases). V was clipped by 6 bases and J by 1 base, with 15 bases between them. This CDR3 spans 15 amino acids. CDR1 and CDR2 (germline): MNHEY, SMNVEV (reference sequence). The CDR3 nucleotides read TGTGCCAGCAGCAGTGGGACAAAACTCCAAGAGACCCAGTACTTC. This gives the protein CASSSGTKLQETQYF.

This clonotype was counted once. The genes are TRBV14 and TRBJ2-5, with D maybe TRBD1 (6 bases). The CDR3 runs to 14 residues. V was trimmed by 6 bases and J by 0 bases, leaving 11 bases between them. Germline V lookup: CDR1 SGHDN, CDR2 FVKESK. CDR3 in amino acids: CASSDWTDQETQYF. For the CDR3, the DNA is TGTGCCAGCAGTGACTGGACAGACCAAGAGACCCAGTACTTC.

V is TRBV9 and J is TRBJ2-1, with 7 bases fitting TRBD1. The CDR3 loop spans 15 amino acids. Trimming at V came to 4 bases and at J to 7 bases, leaving 11 bases not matched to a gene. Germline V gene lookup returns CDR1 SGDLS and CDR2 YYNGEE. The CDR3 region is CASSPTGNALNEQFF. As DNA, the CDR3 is TGTGCCAGCAGCCCGACAGGGAACGCTTTGAATGAGCAGTTCTTC.

The rearrangement links TRBV7-8 to TRBJ1-5; 8 positions match TRBD1. J was trimmed by 0 bases and V by 6 bases; bases with no gene match: 16. The CDR3 has 19 residues. CDR1 is SGHVS, CDR2 FQNEAQ, per germline. CDR3 sequence: CASRRTGRTLGDSNQPQHF. The CDR3 DNA reads as TGTGCCAGCAGACGGACAGGGCGCACCCTCGGCGATAGCAATCAGCCCCAGCATTTT.

DNA for the CDR3: TGTGCCAGCACAGAGGGGTTGAACACTGAAGCTTTCTTT. Protein: CASTEGLNTEAFF. The gene calls are TRBV11-2 and TRBJ1-1; possible D gene TRBD1, 5 bases. The germline V and J ends were trimmed by 7 bases and 0 bases, with 9 bases remaining between them. Germline V gene data show CDR1 as SGHAT and CDR2 as FQNNGV. This CDR3 spans 13 amino acids.

V is TRBV10-3 and J is TRBJ2-7, with D maybe TRBD1 (5 bases). CDR3 length: 15 residues. V shed 4 bases and J shed 5 bases, with 18 bases lying between them. In germline, CDR1 is ENHRY, CDR2 SYGVKD. CDR3 nucleotides: TGTGCCATCAGTGGTGGTAGCATACAAGGGGACGAGCAGTACTTC. It specifies CAISGGSIQGDEQYF.

V usage is TRBV4-3 and J usage is TRBJ2-1; 9 bases are shared with TRBD1. The germline V gene has CDR1 LGHNA and CDR2 YSLEER. This CDR3 contains 15 residues. V lost 5 bases to trimming and J lost 5 bases; unmatched junction nucleotides: 7. Written as DNA, the CDR3 is TGCGCCAGCAGCACCCGGGACAGGGAGGACAATGAGCAGTTCTTC. Encoded protein: CASSTRDREDNEQFF.

V and J are TRBV29-1 and TRBJ2-7; tentative D call: TRBD1 (6 bases). The CDR3 sequence is 15 residues long. Trimming removed 2 bases from V and 1 base from J, with 15 bases in between. The V gene's germline CDR1 is SQVTM and CDR2 ANQGSEA. The CDR3 DNA is TGCAGCGTTGAATTTGCAGGGGAAGAGTCCTACGAGCAGTACTTC. Its protein is CSVEFAGEESYEQYF.

This clonotype was counted a few times. The V and J genes are TRBV6-2 or TRBV6-3 and TRBJ2-5; tentatively, D is TRBD2 (7 bases). CDR1 is MNHEY and CDR2 is SVGEGT in the germline V gene. V lost 4 bases and J lost 7, with 16 bases in between. This CDR3 has 14 residues. CDR3 protein: CASSSRLGGGTQYF. CDR3 in DNA: TGTGCCAGCAGTTCTCGACTGGGAGGGGGGACCCAGTACTTC.

The chain links TRBV2 to TRBJ1-2; 7 nucleotides line up with TRBD1. The V gene end was trimmed by 2 bases and the J gene end by 5 bases; junction bases not matched to a gene: 11. Germline V gene sequence: CDR1 SNHLY, CDR2 FYNNEI. This CDR3 contains 16 residues. The chain's CDR3 is CASSESWTGNSYGYTF. In DNA form, the CDR3 reads TGTGCCAGCAGTGAATCTTGGACAGGCAACTCTTATGGCTACACCTTC.

This chain connects TRBV29-1 to TRBJ1-1; no clear D. V shed 2 bases and J shed 10 bases, with 8 bases lying between them. Germline loops: CDR1 SQVTM, CDR2 ANQGSEA. This CDR3 region has 10 residues. CDR3 nucleotide sequence: TGCAGCGTTGAATTAATAGGAGCTTTCTTT. This codes for CSVELIGAFF.

With regard to this clonotype: A junction end diverges from the germline sequence, so it may reflect a read error. This rearrangement joins TRBV5-1 to TRBJ2-2; D is possibly TRBD2 (6 bases). Germline V gene sequence: CDR1 SGHRS, CDR2 YFSETQ. The CDR3 consists of 14 residues. This CDR3 reads CASSTDTVTGGLFF. DNA of the CDR3: TGCGCCAGCAGCACGGACACTGTCACCGGGGGGCTGTTTTTT.

The CDR3 DNA reads as TGTGCCAGCAGCCAAGTGGGGAGGTACTCTGGAAACACCATATATTTT. Translated, it gives CASSQVGRYSGNTIYF. The chain carries TRBV3-1 and TRBJ1-3; D remains ambiguous. Trimming stripped 1 base from V and 0 bases from J, with 10 bases between. CDR1 is LGHDT, CDR2 YNNKEL, per germline (reference sequence). The CDR3 has 16 residues.

The V call is TRBV29-1, the J call TRBJ1-2, with 7 bases identical to TRBD1. Germline V gives CDR1 SQVTM, CDR2 ANQGSEA. J lost 0 bases, V lost 4 bases, and 2 bases had no gene match. CDR3 length equals 13 residues. The CDR3 loop reads CSVVGQPNYGYTF. The CDR3 region has the DNA TGCAGCGTTGTGGGACAGCCTAACTATGGCTACACCTTC.

This chain uses TRBV24-1 with TRBJ2-7, with TRBD1 matching over 8 bases. There are 17 residues in the CDR3. Trimming cost V 5 bases and J 1 base; bases outside gene matches: 12. Germline lookup yields CDR1 KGHDR and CDR2 SFDVKD. CDR3 DNA: TGTGCCACCAGTGGTGTTCCCGAGACAGGGGATTCCTACGAGCAGTACTTC. Translation: CATSGVPETGDSYEQYF.

The V call is TRBV28, the J call TRBJ2-5; perhaps TRBD1 as D (6 bases). Between the trimmed V and J ends, which lost 3 bases and 11 bases, there was a span of 13 bases. There are 12 residues in the CDR3. The V gene's germline CDR1 is MDHEN and CDR2 SYDVKM. The CDR3 DNA reads as TGTGCCAGCAGTTTCCAGGGGACGGAGCAGTACTTC. Protein: CASSFQGTEQYF.

The chain has TRBV6-2 or TRBV6-3 and TRBJ2-4, with 7 nucleotides matching TRBD2. The J call may be incorrect, as the DNA end agrees better with TRBJ2-7. This CDR3 comprises 12 residues. Germline assignment: CDR1 MNHEY and CDR2 SVGEGT. The CDR3 region has the DNA TGTGCCAGCATCGGACTAGTGGACGAGCAGTACTTC. Its protein is CASIGLVDEQYF.

V and J are TRBV10-3 and TRBJ2-1; 10 positions match TRBD2. With V trimmed by 3 bases and J by 0 bases, 5 bases remained unmatched. Germline V gene sequence: CDR1 ENHRY, CDR2 SYGVKD. CDR3 length: 17 residues. CDR3 sequence: CAISDPTSGFSYNEQFF. The CDR3 DNA sequence: TGTGCCATCAGTGACCCGACTAGCGGGTTCTCCTACAATGAGCAGTTCTTC.

The chain is built from TRBV28 and TRBJ2-5, with TRBD2 identical over 14 bases. This CDR3 has 16 amino acids. The V gene's germline CDR1 is MDHEN and CDR2 SYDVKM. J was trimmed by 5 bases and V by 8 bases; bases with no gene match: 10. DNA for the CDR3: TGTGCCAGCCAGCGACTAGCGGGGGGGTTGTGGGAGACCCAGTACTTC. Its translation: CASQRLAGGLWETQYF.

V gene TRBV20-1 combines with J gene TRBJ2-7, with 9 nucleotides matching TRBD2. Germline values: CDR1 DFQATT, CDR2 SNEGSKA (reference sequence). The CDR3 consists of 19 residues. J gave up 3 bases and V 6 bases, and 24 bases lay outside the gene matches. The CDR3 DNA follows: TGCAGTGCCCCCCTGGCAGACATAACGACTAGCGGTCGATTCTACGAGCAGTACTTC. Translation gives CSAPLADITTSGRFYEQYF.

This clonotype occurred many times. This chain links TRBV6-1 with TRBJ2-3; D is perhaps TRBD2 (7 bases). The CDR3 length is 16 residues. Looked up from germline, CDR1 is MNHNS and CDR2 is SASEGT. The V end lost 2 bases, the J end lost 0 bases, and 12 bases lay between the germline ends. The CDR3 region is CASSESKGGSTDTQYF. CDR3 bases: TGTGCCAGCAGTGAATCCAAGGGGGGGAGCACAGATACGCAGTATTTT.

The chain couples TRBV2 to TRBJ1-5, with D uncertain. V dropped 4 bases and J dropped 4 bases, with 11 bases sitting between them. CDR1 SNHLY and CDR2 FYNNEI come from the germline V gene. The CDR3 runs 14 residues. DNA of the CDR3: TGTGCCAGCAGTGTCGGCCAGACGAATCAGCCCCAGCATTTT. This gives the protein CASSVGQTNQPQHF.

V and J are TRBV29-1 and TRBJ2-5; no reliable D call. The better agreement between TRBJ2-7 and the DNA end casts doubt on the J call. Germline loops: CDR1 SQVTM, CDR2 ANQGSEA. There are 14 residues in the CDR3. For the CDR3, the DNA is TGCAGCGTCCTCGACCGGGCTCAGGCTTACGAGCAGTACTTC. Its translation is CSVLDRAQAYEQYF.

This clonotype showed up just a few times. The chain uses TRBV12-3 or TRBV12-4 and TRBJ2-1; 7 bases fit TRBD2. V was clipped by 2 bases and J by 4 bases; unmatched bases: 5. CDR3 length: 15 residues. The CDR3, as DNA: TGTGCCAGCAGTTTACGCGGGAGCGGGTACAATGAGCAGTTCTTC. This encodes CASSLRGSGYNEQFF.

The V and J genes are TRBV7-9 and TRBJ2-3; D gene ambiguous. With 5 bases removed from V and 10 bases from J, the gap between germline ends came to 16 bases. The germline gives CDR1 SEHNR, CDR2 FQNEAQ (reference sequence). CDR3 length equals 13 residues. This CDR3 is CASSPYQSDAQYF. CDR3 DNA: TGTGCCAGCAGCCCTTATCAGTCCGATGCGCAGTATTTT.

This chain links TRBV10-3 with TRBJ2-7; TRBD1 aligns across 8 bases. In germline, CDR1 is ENHRY, CDR2 SYGVKD. This CDR3 spans 14 amino acids. The junction had 8 bases not matched to a gene; V was cut back by 5 bases and J by 5 bases. CDR3 sequence: CAISPDRDVHEQYF. The CDR3 bases are TGTGCCATCAGTCCGGACAGGGATGTCCACGAGCAGTACTTC.

CDR3 DNA: TGTGCCAGCAGTGGTACCGGGACAGGCGGAAACTATGGCTACACCTTC. Its translation is CASSGTGTGGNYGYTF. The chain uses TRBV6-1 and TRBJ1-2, with 8 bases identical to TRBD1. The length of the CDR3 is 16 residues. Germline-derived CDR1 and CDR2 are MNHNS and SASEGT. Trimming cost V 4 bases and J 2 bases; bases outside gene matches: 9.

The rearrangement joins TRBV24-1 to TRBJ2-2, with D uncertain. V was trimmed by 4 bases and J by 6 bases, leaving 11 bases between them. The CDR3 loop spans 14 amino acids. The germline gives CDR1 KGHDR, CDR2 SFDVKD. As DNA, the CDR3 is TGTGCCACCAGTGACTCAGAAGGCCCCGGGGAGCTGTTTTTT. This translates into CATSDSEGPGELFF.

The chain combines TRBV20-1 with TRBJ2-7; D unclear. The CDR3 is 12 residues long. The V end was cut by 6 bases, the J end by 0 bases, with 9 bases between. Germline V gene sequence: CDR1 DFQATT, CDR2 SNEGSKA (reference sequence). The CDR3 sequence is CSAEFSSYEQYF. The CDR3 DNA sequence: TGCAGTGCCGAGTTTAGCTCCTACGAGCAGTACTTC.

Comment on this clonotype: A read error may account for a junction end that differs from germline. The J gene is TRBJ1-4, the V gene TRBV6-5; D gene uncertain. From germline, CDR1 is MNHEY and CDR2 SVGAGI. The CDR3 has 10 residues. CDR3 protein: CEASNEKLFF. The CDR3 DNA sequence: TGCGAAGCCTCTAATGAAAAACTGTTTTTT.